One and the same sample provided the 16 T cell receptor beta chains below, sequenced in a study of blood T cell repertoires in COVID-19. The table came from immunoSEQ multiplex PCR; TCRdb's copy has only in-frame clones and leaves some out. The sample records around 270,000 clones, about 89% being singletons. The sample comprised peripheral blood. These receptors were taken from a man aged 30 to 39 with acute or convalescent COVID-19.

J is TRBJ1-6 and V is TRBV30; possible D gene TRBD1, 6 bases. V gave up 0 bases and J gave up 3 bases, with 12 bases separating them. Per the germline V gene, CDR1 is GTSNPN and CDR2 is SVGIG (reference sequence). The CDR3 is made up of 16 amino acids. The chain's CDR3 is CAWSVPGHIYNSPLHF. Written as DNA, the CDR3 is TGTGCCTGGAGTGTTCCGGGACACATCTATAATTCACCCCTCCACTTT.

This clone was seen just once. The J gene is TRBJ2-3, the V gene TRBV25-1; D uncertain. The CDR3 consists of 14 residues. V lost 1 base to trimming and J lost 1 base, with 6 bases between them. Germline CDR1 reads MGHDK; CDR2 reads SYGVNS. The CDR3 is CASSESYRTDTQYF. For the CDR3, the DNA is TGTGCCAGCAGTGAATCCTACCGCACAGATACGCAGTATTTT.

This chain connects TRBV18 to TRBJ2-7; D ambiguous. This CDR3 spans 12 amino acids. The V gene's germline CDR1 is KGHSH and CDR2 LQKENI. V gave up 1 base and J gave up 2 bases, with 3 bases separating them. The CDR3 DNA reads TGTGCCAGCTCACCACACACCTACGAGCAGTACTTC. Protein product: CASSPHTYEQYF.

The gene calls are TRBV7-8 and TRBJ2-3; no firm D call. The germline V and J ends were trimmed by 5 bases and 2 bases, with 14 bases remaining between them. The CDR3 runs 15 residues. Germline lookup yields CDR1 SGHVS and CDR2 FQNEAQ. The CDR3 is CASSASGFTTDTQYF. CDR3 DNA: TGTGCCAGCAGCGCTTCAGGCTTTACCACAGATACGCAGTATTTT. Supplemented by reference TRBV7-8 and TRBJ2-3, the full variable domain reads GAGVSQSPRYKVAKRGQDVALRCDPISGHVSLFWYQQALGQGPEFLTYFQNEAQLDKSGLPSDRFFAERPEGSVSTLKIQRTQQEDSAVYLCASSASGFTTDTQYFGPGTRLTVL.

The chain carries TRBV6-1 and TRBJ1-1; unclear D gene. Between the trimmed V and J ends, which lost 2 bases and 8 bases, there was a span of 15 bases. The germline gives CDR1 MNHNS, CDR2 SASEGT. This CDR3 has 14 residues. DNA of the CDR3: TGTGCCAGCAGTGAAAACTCTTGGGCAGTCGAAGCTTTCTTT. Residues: CASSENSWAVEAFF.

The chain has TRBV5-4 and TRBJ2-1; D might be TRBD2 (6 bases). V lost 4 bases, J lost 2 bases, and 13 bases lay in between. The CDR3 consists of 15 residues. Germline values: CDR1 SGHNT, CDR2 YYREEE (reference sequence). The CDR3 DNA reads TGTGCCAGCAGCCCGCGGGCGGGGACCTACAATGAGCAGTTCTTC. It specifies CASSPRAGTYNEQFF. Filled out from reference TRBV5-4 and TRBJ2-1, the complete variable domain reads ETGVTQSPTHLIKTRGQQVTLRCSSQSGHNTVSWYQQALGQGPQFIFQYYREEENGRGNFPPRFSGLQFPNYSSELNVNALELDDSALYLCASSPRAGTYNEQFFGPGTRLTVL.

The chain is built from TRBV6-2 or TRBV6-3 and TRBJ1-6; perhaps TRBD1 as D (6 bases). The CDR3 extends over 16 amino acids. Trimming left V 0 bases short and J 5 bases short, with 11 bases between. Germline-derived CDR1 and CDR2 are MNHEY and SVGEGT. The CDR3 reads CASSYSRTDDNSPLHF. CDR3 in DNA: TGTGCCAGCAGTTACTCGAGGACAGACGATAATTCACCCCTCCACTTT.

In DNA, the CDR3 is TGTGCCAGCAGCTTAGGTGCGAGCTCCTACAATGAGCAGTTCTTC. Amino acids: CASSLGASSYNEQFF. The chain uses TRBV11-2 and TRBJ2-1; unclear D gene. The germline gives CDR1 SGHAT, CDR2 FQNNGV. This CDR3 has 15 amino acids. Trimming removed 1 base at V and 0 bases at J, with 7 bases between.

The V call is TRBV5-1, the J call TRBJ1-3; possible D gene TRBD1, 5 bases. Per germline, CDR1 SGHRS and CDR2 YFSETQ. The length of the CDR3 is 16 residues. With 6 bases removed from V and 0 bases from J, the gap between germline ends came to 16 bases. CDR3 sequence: CASTGGSLSSGNTIYF. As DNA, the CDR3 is TGCGCCAGCACCGGGGGAAGCCTAAGCTCTGGAAACACCATATATTTT.

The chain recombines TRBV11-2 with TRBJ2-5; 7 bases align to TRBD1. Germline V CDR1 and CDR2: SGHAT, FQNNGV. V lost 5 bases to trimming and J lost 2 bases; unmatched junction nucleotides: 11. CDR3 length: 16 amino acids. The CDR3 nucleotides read TGTGCCAGCAGCAGATCCGCCGGGACAGCACAAGAGACCCAGTACTTC. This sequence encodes CASSRSAGTAQETQYF.

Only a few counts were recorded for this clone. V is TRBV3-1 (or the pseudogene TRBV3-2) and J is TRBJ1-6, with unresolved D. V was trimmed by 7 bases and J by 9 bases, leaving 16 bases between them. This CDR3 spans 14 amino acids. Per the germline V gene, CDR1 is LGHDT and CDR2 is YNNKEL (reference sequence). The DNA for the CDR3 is TGTGCCAGCACCCGCCGGGGAGGCGGTTCACCCCTCCACTTT. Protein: CASTRRGGGSPLHF.

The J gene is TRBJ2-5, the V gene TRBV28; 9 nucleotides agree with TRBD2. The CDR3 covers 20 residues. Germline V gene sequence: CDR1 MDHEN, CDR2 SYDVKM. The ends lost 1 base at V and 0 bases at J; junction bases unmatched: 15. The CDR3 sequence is CASSLYIAGVIKHYQETQYF. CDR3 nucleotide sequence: TGTGCCAGCAGTTTATATATAGCGGGAGTAATTAAACACTACCAAGAGACCCAGTACTTC.

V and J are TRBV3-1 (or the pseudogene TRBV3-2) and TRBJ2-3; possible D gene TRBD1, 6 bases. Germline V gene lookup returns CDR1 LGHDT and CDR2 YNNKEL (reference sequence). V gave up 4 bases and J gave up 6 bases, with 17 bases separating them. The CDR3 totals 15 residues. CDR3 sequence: CASSPPWARGDTQYF. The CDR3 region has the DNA TGTGCCAGCAGCCCGCCTTGGGCGAGGGGGGATACGCAGTATTTT.

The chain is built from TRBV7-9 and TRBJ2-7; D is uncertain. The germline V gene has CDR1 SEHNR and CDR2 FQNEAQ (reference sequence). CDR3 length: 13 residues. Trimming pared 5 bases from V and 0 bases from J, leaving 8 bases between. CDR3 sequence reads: CASSPQASYEQYF. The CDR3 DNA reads TGTGCCAGCAGCCCTCAGGCCTCCTACGAGCAGTACTTC.

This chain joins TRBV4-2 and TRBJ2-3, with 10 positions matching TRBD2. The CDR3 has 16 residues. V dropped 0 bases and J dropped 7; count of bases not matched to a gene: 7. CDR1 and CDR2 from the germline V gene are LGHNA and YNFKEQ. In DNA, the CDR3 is TGTGCCAGCAGCCAAGATCGGACTAGCGGATCCCATACGCAGTATTTT. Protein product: CASSQDRTSGSHTQYF.

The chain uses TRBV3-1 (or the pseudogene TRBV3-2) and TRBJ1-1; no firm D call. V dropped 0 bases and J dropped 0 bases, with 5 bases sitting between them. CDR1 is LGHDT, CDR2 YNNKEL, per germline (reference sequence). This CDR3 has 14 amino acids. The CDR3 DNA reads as TGTGCCAGCAGCCAAGACAGAATGAACACTGAAGCTTTCTTT. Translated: CASSQDRMNTEAFF.